Shown below are 27 T cell receptor beta chains from a single sample sequenced in a study of T cells in Graves' hyperthyroidism and ophthalmopathy. Amplified TCR beta CDR3 regions came from RNA transcripts. HTBI primers drove first-round RT-PCR of the TCR CDR3. One entry per CDR3 protein, called by TCRdb with MiXCR from the multiplex PCR reads. The sample lists a few hundred thousand distinct CDR3 sequences; roughly 15% were seen once. The sample comprised blood. Every receptor here comes from a woman aged 18 to 35 with Graves' hyperthyroidism.

The rearrangement joins TRBV6-6 to TRBJ2-5; 9 positions match TRBD2. With 1 base clipped from V and 4 bases from J, the junction kept 4 bases outside the gene matches. The CDR3 totals 15 residues. Germline V gene sequence: CDR1 MNHNY, CDR2 SVGAGI (reference sequence). CDR3 in amino acids: CASSYFVAGVETQYF. The CDR3 bases are TGTGCCAGCAGTTACTTTGTAGCGGGAGTAGAGACCCAGTACTTC.

This clonotype was counted many times. J is TRBJ2-1 and V is TRBV30; the match to TRBD2 covers 12 bases. Germline CDR1 GTSNPN, CDR2 SVGIG (reference sequence). The CDR3 sequence is 14 residues long. The CDR3 protein is CASTGLAGGNEQFF. CDR3 coding DNA: TGTGCTTCCACGGGACTAGCGGGTGGAAATGAGCAGTTCTTC.

This clonotype was seen a few times. This chain links TRBV4-2 with TRBJ1-5; D perhaps matches TRBD1 (5 bases). V was trimmed by 1 base and J by 1 base, leaving 8 bases between them. Germline lookup yields CDR1 LGHNA and CDR2 YNFKEQ. This CDR3 is 15 amino acids long. The CDR3 nucleotides read TGTGCCAGCAGCCAAGGGGGGGTAAGCAATCAGCCCCAGCATTTT. It codes for CASSQGGVSNQPQHF.

This clonotype was counted between two and nine times. This chain uses TRBV6-2 or TRBV6-3 with TRBJ2-3, with D perhaps TRBD1 (5 bases). CDR3 size: 14 residues. The germline V gene has CDR1 MNHEY and CDR2 SVGEGT. V was trimmed by 1 base and J by 0 bases, leaving 5 bases between them. CDR3 amino acids: CASSYYRSTDTQYF. As DNA, the CDR3 is TGTGCCAGCAGTTACTACAGGAGCACAGATACGCAGTATTTT.

This chain links TRBV5-1 with TRBJ1-1; TRBD1 might be the D (6 bases). The germline V gene encodes CDR1 SGHRS and CDR2 YFSETQ. This CDR3 is built from 16 residues. The V gene lost 0 bases and the J gene lost 2 bases, with 14 bases spanning the gap. The CDR3 protein is CASSLAGGQINTEAFF. In DNA, the CDR3 is TGCGCCAGCAGCTTGGCTGGCGGACAGATAAACACTGAAGCTTTCTTT.

In this sample, this clonotype turned up a few times. This chain uses TRBV20-1 with TRBJ1-2; D is possibly TRBD1 (6 bases). Per the germline V gene, CDR1 is DFQATT and CDR2 is SNEGSKA (reference sequence). The germline V and J ends were trimmed by 1 base and 6 bases, with 9 bases remaining between them. The CDR3 sequence is 12 residues long. The CDR3 is CSARGAGDGYTF. The CDR3 DNA reads as TGCAGTGCTAGAGGGGCAGGGGATGGCTACACCTTC.

J is TRBJ2-3 and V is TRBV12-3 or TRBV12-4; D might be TRBD1 (6 bases). CDR3 length equals 15 residues. V dropped 5 bases and J dropped 3 bases, with 15 bases sitting between them. This chain's CDR3 is CASSTRLGQTDTQYF. DNA of the CDR3: TGTGCCAGCAGTACCCGTCTCGGACAGACAGATACGCAGTATTTT.

CDR3 coding DNA: TGCAGTGCTAGAGATACCCAAGTCACGGGCAATGAGCAGTTCTTC. Protein sequence: CSARDTQVTGNEQFF. The chain couples TRBV20-1 to TRBJ2-1; D ambiguous. Germline CDR1 is DFQATT and CDR2 is SNEGSKA (reference sequence). There are 15 residues in the CDR3. Trimming removed 0 bases from V and 6 bases from J, with 15 bases in between.

This clonotype was seen a few times. The chain joins TRBV6-1 to TRBJ1-6, with a tentative D call TRBD1 (6 bases). This CDR3 contains 16 residues. Trimming removed 2 bases from V and 7 bases from J, with 15 bases in between. In germline, CDR1 is MNHNS, CDR2 SASEGT. For the CDR3, the DNA is TGTGCCAGCAGTGAAATCCCTAGGGGGTTAAATTCACCCCTCCACTTT. Protein: CASSEIPRGLNSPLHF.

This clonotype occurred many times. One junction end does not reproduce the germline sequence, and a read error may be involved. This chain connects TRBV3-1 to TRBJ2-1; tentative D call: TRBD1 (6 bases). The length of the CDR3 is 15 residues. CDR1 and CDR2 from the germline V gene are LGHDT and YNNKEL (reference sequence). CDR3 in DNA: TGTGCCAGCAGTCAAGGGGGATATCGAAGCAATGAGCAGTTCTTC. Amino acid sequence: CASSQGGYRSNEQFF.

This clonotype was seen ten or more times. This sequence joins TRBV14 and TRBJ1-2; D unresolved. V was shortened by 0 bases and J by 6 bases, with 11 bases between the two germline ends. The CDR3 has 14 residues. The germline gives CDR1 SGHDN, CDR2 FVKESK. CDR3: CASSQDTTDDGYTF. CDR3 bases: TGTGCCAGCAGCCAAGATACCACAGACGATGGCTACACCTTC. Based on the CDR3 plus reference TRBV14 and TRBJ1-2, the full variable domain is EAGVTQFPSHSVIEKGQTVTLRCDPISGHDNLYWYRRVMGKEIKFLLHFVKESKQDESGMPNNRFLAERTGGTYSTLKVQPAELEDSGVYFCASSQDTTDDGYTFGSGTRLTVV.

The chain couples TRBV27 to TRBJ1-5, with 7 nucleotides matching TRBD1. The CDR3 is 14 residues long. J lost 7 bases, V lost 6 bases, and 9 bases had no gene match. CDR1 is MNHEY, CDR2 SMNVEV, per germline (reference sequence). DNA for the CDR3: TGTGCCAGCAGCGAAGACAGGGTACGCCAGCCCCAGCATTTT. Translation gives CASSEDRVRQPQHF.

There are many counts of this clonotype. V gene TRBV28 combines with J gene TRBJ1-2; 7 bases fit TRBD1. The J segment lost 4 bases and the V segment lost 6 bases, leaving 5 bases of the junction unmatched. Germline V gene sequence: CDR1 MDHEN, CDR2 SYDVKM. CDR3 length: 13 residues. CDR3 in DNA: TGTGCCAGCAGGACGACAGGGACCTATGGCTACACCTTC. Translation: CASRTTGTYGYTF.

This clonotype was seen ten or more times. The chain recombines TRBV5-1 with TRBJ2-7; D is undetermined. Germline CDR1 and CDR2: SGHRS and YFSETQ. Deletions cut 0 bases from V and 3 bases from J, with 10 bases between. The CDR3 length is 14 residues. CDR3 DNA: TGCGCCAGCAGCTTGGATGTCACCCTCTACGAGCAGTACTTC. This translates into CASSLDVTLYEQYF.

V is TRBV28 and J is TRBJ2-6, with D possibly matching TRBD1 (5 bases). CDR1 and CDR2 from the germline V gene are MDHEN and SYDVKM. The V and J ends lost 4 bases and 4 bases respectively, with 11 bases between them. CDR3 length equals 15 residues. DNA for the CDR3: TGTGCCAGCAGTTCCCAGGGATCCGGGGCCAACGTCCTGACTTTC. This codes for CASSSQGSGANVLTF.

This clonotype has ten or more counts. The chain recombines TRBV9 with TRBJ1-2, with 7 positions matching TRBD1. Germline V gene lookup returns CDR1 SGDLS and CDR2 YYNGEE. CDR3 length: 14 residues. V trimming: 3 bases; J trimming: 6 bases; junction bases outside the gene matches: 8. Here the CDR3 DNA reads TGTGCCAGCAGCGACCCCGGGACAGAAAATGGCTACACCTTC. Amino acid sequence: CASSDPGTENGYTF.

V usage is TRBV11-3 and J usage is TRBJ2-5, with a weak D call TRBD1 (6 bases). The germline V gene has CDR1 SGHNT and CDR2 YENEEA. Trimming pared 5 bases from V and 1 base from J, leaving 14 bases between. The CDR3 runs 15 residues. CDR3 DNA sequence: TGTGCCAGCAGCAAACTGACAGGCGCCCAAGAGACCCAGTACTTC. Its translation is CASSKLTGAQETQYF.

This clonotype was seen ten or more times. This chain uses TRBV20-1 with TRBJ1-1, with D unclear. The V gene lost 0 bases and the J gene lost 3 bases, with 11 bases spanning the gap. The germline V gene has CDR1 DFQATT and CDR2 SNEGSKA (reference sequence). The CDR3 sequence is 14 residues long. CDR3 bases: TGCAGTGCTAGAGATCCCGGGCGGGACACTGAAGCTTTCTTT. Encoded protein: CSARDPGRDTEAFF.

The table lists this clonotype with a few counts. The chain links TRBV6-1 to TRBJ2-7; 7 bases are shared with TRBD2. Per the germline V gene, CDR1 is MNHNS and CDR2 is SASEGT. The J segment lost 0 bases and the V segment lost 9 bases, leaving 8 bases of the junction unmatched. The CDR3 runs 14 residues. CDR3 amino acids: CASRTTSSSYEQYF. The CDR3 DNA follows: TGTGCCAGTAGAACGACTAGCAGCTCCTACGAGCAGTACTTC.

The chain carries TRBV27 and TRBJ1-2; a possible D gene is TRBD1 (5 bases). Trimming pared 5 bases from V and 4 bases from J, leaving 14 bases between. The length of the CDR3 is 14 residues. Germline assignment: CDR1 MNHEY and CDR2 SMNVEV (reference sequence). CDR3 bases: TGTGCCAGCAGTGACCGATGGGGGACCTATGGCTACACCTTC. Its protein is CASSDRWGTYGYTF.

This clonotype was counted many times. CDR3 nucleotide sequence: TGTGCCAGCAGTTGGGGACAGAGTAGCAATCAGCCCCAGCATTTT. Protein product: CASSWGQSSNQPQHF. The rearrangement uses TRBV2 and TRBJ1-5; 7 bases map to TRBD1. This CDR3 has 15 amino acids. CDR1 and CDR2 (germline): SNHLY, FYNNEI. V dropped 5 bases and J dropped 0; count of bases not matched to a gene: 4.

This clonotype was seen at least ten times. The chain carries TRBV5-1 and TRBJ2-1; 9 bases fit TRBD2. Germline V gene data show CDR1 as SGHRS and CDR2 as YFSETQ. The CDR3 has 16 residues. V gave up 2 bases and J gave up 0 bases; unmatched junction bases: 3. CDR3 sequence reads: CASSLPSGTSYNEQFF. In DNA, the CDR3 is TGCGCCAGCAGCTTACCTAGCGGGACCTCCTACAATGAGCAGTTCTTC.

This clonotype was counted ten times or more. The chain is built from TRBV7-3 and TRBJ2-2; TRBD2 aligns across 13 bases. The CDR3 has 16 amino acids. Germline V gene sequence: CDR1 SGHTA, CDR2 FQGTGA. The J segment lost 6 bases and the V segment lost 3 bases, leaving 4 bases of the junction unmatched. This CDR3 reads CASSLWTSGSSGELFF. In DNA, the CDR3 is TGTGCCAGCAGCTTGTGGACTAGCGGGAGTTCCGGGGAGCTGTTTTTT.

This clonotype was observed at least ten times. This chain joins TRBV6-8 and TRBJ1-2; no definite D call. The CDR3 runs 12 residues. V was trimmed by 8 bases and J by 7 bases, leaving 14 bases between them. The germline CDR1 and CDR2 sequences are MNHGY and SAAAGT. The CDR3: CASRVTNSGYTF. The CDR3, as DNA: TGTGCCAGCCGCGTGACAAACAGTGGCTACACCTTC.

This clonotype has only a few counts. The chain couples TRBV6-1 to TRBJ2-4; the D is unclear. The CDR3 is 14 residues long. Germline V gene sequence: CDR1 MNHNS, CDR2 SASEGT. V was shortened by 0 bases and J by 0 bases, with 3 bases between the two germline ends. The CDR3 DNA is TGTGCCAGCAGTGAAGCGGGAGCCAAAAACATTCAGTACTTC. Its translation: CASSEAGAKNIQYF.

This clonotype was detected only a few times. The chain couples TRBV10-3 to TRBJ1-4; 8 bases are shared with TRBD1. Germline V gene lookup returns CDR1 ENHRY and CDR2 SYGVKD. The CDR3 length is 15 residues. J gave up 4 bases and V 2 bases, and 3 bases lay outside the gene matches. The CDR3 coding sequence is TGTGCCATCAGTGAGGGACAGGGCAATAATGAAAAACTGTTTTTT. It translates to CAISEGQGNNEKLFF.

This clonotype showed up many times. The J gene is TRBJ1-1, the V gene TRBV6-1; possible D gene TRBD1, 6 bases. The germline V gene encodes CDR1 MNHNS and CDR2 SASEGT. V gave up 5 bases and J gave up 2 bases, with 12 bases separating them. The CDR3 has 14 amino acids. CDR3 loop: CASSMEGVNTEAFF. The CDR3 DNA follows: TGTGCCAGCAGTATGGAGGGGGTTAACACTGAAGCTTTCTTT.